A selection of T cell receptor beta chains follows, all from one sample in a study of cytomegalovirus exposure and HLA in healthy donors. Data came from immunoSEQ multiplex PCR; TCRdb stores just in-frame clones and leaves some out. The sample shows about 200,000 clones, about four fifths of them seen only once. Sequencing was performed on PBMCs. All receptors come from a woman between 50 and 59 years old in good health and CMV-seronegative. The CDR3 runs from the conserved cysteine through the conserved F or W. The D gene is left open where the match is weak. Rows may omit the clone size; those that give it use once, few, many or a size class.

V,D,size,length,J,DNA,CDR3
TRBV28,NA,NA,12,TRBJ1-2,TGTGCCAGCTTAGGGGCCATTTATGGCTACACCTTC,CASLGAIYGYTF
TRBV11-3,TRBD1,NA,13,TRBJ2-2,TGTGCCAGCAGCGGACAGGGGGCCGGGGAGCTGTTTTTT,CASSGQGAGELFF
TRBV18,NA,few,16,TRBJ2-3,TGTGCCAGCTCACGGGAACCGGGGACTAGCACAGATACGCAGTATTTT,CASSREPGTSTDTQYF
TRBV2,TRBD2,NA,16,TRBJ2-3,TGTGCCAGCAGTGAGGGACTAGCGGGAGCAACAGATACGCAGTATTTT,CASSEGLAGATDTQYF
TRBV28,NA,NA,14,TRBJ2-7,TGTGCCAGCAGTTTACTGGGTAGCGACTACGAGCAGTACTTC,CASSLLGSDYEQYF
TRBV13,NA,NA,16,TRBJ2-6,TGTGCCAGCAGCTTAGGTACAGGGTCTGGGGCCAACGTCCTGACTTTC,CASSLGTGSGANVLTF
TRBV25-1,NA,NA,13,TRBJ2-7,TGTGCCAGCAGTGAATTAGCCGACTACGAGCAGTGCTTC,CASSELADYEQCF
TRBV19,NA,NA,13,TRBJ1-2,TGTGCCAGTACCACTACAGGCCTCTATGGCTACACCTTC,CASTTTGLYGYTF
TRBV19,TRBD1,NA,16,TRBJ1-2,TGTGCCAGTACCCGGTCTCGCTCAGGGGGCGAGCGTGGCTACACCTTC,CASTRSRSGGERGYTF
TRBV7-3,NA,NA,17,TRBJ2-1,TGTGCCAGCAGTCCCCACCCGCGACTCCGCTCCTACAACGAGCAGTTCTTC,CASSPHPRLRSYNEQFF
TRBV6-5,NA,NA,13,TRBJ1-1,TGTGCCAGCAGTTACTCGGACAGCACTGAAGCTTTCTTT,CASSYSDSTEAFF
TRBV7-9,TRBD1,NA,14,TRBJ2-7,TGTGCCAGCAGCCTGGACAGGGGGTCCTACGAGCAGTACTTC,CASSLDRGSYEQYF
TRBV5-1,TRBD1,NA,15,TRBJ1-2,TGCGCCAGCAGCTTGGCCGGGACAGGGGCCAACGGCTACACCTTC,CASSLAGTGANGYTF
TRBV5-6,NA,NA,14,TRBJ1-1,TGTGCCAGCAGCAGACGGAACAGGAACACTGAAGCTTTCTTT,CASSRRNRNTEAFF
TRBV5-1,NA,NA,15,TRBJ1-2,TGCGCCAGCAGCTTGTTGGGCCTGGATAACTATGGCTACACCTTC,CASSLLGLDNYGYTF
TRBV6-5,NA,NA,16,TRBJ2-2,TGTGCCAGCAGTTATACCGGGACACCCCTCCCCGGGGAGCTGTTTTTT,CASSYTGTPLPGELFF
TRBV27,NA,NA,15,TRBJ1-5,TGTGCCAGCAGTGCCGGGACACTTAGCAATCAGCCCCAGCATTTT,CASSAGTLSNQPQHF
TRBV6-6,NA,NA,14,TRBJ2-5,TGTGCCAGCAGTTTTCCCCCCCAGGGTGAGACCCAGTACTTC,CASSFPPQGETQYF
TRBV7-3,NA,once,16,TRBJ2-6,TGTGCCAGCAGCTGGACTCAGACTGGAGGGCCCAACGTCCTGACTTTC,CASSWTQTGGPNVLTF
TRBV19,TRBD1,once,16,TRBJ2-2,TGTGCCAGTAGTTACTATCCGGGACAGGGGTCCGGGGAGCTGTTTTTT,CASSYYPGQGSGELFF
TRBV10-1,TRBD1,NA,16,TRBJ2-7,TGCGCCAGCAGTAATGTTTGGGGGACAGGGATTGGGGAGCAGTACTTC,CASSNVWGTGIGEQYF
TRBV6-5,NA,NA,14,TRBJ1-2,TGTGCCAGCACCAGGACGGGGGGCGCGGCTGGCTACACCTTC,CASTRTGGAAGYTF
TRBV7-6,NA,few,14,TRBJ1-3,TGTGCCAGCAGCTTATCGGGGTCTGGAAACACCATATATTTT,CASSLSGSGNTIYF
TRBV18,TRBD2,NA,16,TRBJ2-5,TGTGCCAGCTCACCGGTAAGAGCGGGGGGCCAAGAGACCCAGTACTTC,CASSPVRAGGQETQYF
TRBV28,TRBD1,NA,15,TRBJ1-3,TGTGCCAGCAGTTCACAGGGGGCTTCTGGAAACACCATATATTTT,CASSSQGASGNTIYF
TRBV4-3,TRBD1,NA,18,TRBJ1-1,TGCGCCAGCAGCCAAGCCGACCGGGACAGAGGGTCTGTAGGTGAAGCTTTCTTT,CASSQADRDRGSVGEAFF
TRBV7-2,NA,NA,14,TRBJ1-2,TGTGCCAGCAGCTTAGGCAGGGTTAACTATGGCTACACCTTC,CASSLGRVNYGYTF
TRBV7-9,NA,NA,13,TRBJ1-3,TGTGCCTTCCCCCCGGGGGCTGGAAACACCATATATTTT,CAFPPGAGNTIYF
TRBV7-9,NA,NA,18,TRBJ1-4,TGTGCCAGCAGCTTAGCGGGGGACTCACCTGCAACTAATGAAAAACTGTTTTTT,CASSLAGDSPATNEKLFF
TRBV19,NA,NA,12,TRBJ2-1,TGTGCCAGTAGTATTCGGACTGCGGAGCAGTTCTTC,CASSIRTAEQFF
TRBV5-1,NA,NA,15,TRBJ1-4,TGCGCCAGCAGCTTTCCGCAGGGAGGAGATGAAAAACTGTTTTTT,CASSFPQGGDEKLFF
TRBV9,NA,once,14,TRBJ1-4,TGTGCCAGCAGCGTACAAGGGGCTAATGAAAAACTGTTTTTT,CASSVQGANEKLFF
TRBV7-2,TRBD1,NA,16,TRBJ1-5,TGTGCCAGCAGCCAGCAGACAGGGTCGGGCAATCAGCCCCAGCATTTT,CASSQQTGSGNQPQHF
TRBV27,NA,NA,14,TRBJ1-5,TGTGCCAGCAGCTCCGGACAGTTCAATCAGCCCCAGCATTTT,CASSSGQFNQPQHF
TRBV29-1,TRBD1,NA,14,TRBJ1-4,TGCAGCGCCACTACAGGGGTGGTCAGTGAAAAACTGTTTTTT,CSATTGVVSEKLFF
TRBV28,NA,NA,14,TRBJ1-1,TGTGCCGGCAGGCGCGGAGGGTCCGAAACTGAAGCTTTCTTT,CAGRRGGSETEAFF
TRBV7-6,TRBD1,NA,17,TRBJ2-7,TGTGCCAGCAGCTTCCACCCCGGACAGGTGAGCTCCTACGAGCAGTACTTC,CASSFHPGQVSSYEQYF